This TCR beta chain was observed in a study of OX40 agonist ivuxolimab in advanced cancers. Overall study context: The dose of intravenous ivuxolimab that patients received every 2 weeks ranged from 0.01 to 10 mg/kg. Findings of the study overall: Clonal expansion in partial responders at 0.1-3.0 mg/kg ranked among the lowest. Relative to CD4+ cells, CD8+ T cells on average had more expanded clones.

Profiled with immunoSEQ multiplex PCR; TCRdb holds only in-frame clones, not every one. The sample has roughly 19,000 clones; around three quarters are singletons. Exclusion of a patient followed from autoimmune disease history or systemic immunosuppression. Concerning this clone itself: The antigen is not known.

Germline V gene lookup returns CDR1 LNHDA and CDR2 SQIVND (reference sequence). CDR3 length: 13 amino acids. Trimming removed 7 bases from V and 6 bases from J, with 13 bases in between. This TCR came from an adult with an advanced solid tumor such as melanoma, head and neck, liver or kidney cancer. The chain joins TRBV19 to TRBJ2-1, with unresolved D. This material consisted of CD4+ or CD8+ T cells sorted from blood, taken in a trial of the OX40 agonist ivuxolimab. As DNA, the CDR3 is TGTGCCAGTACCACCGCGTCCCGCAATGAGCAGTTCTTC. Translation: CASTTASRNEQFF.